This entry lists 11 T cell receptor beta chains sequenced from one sample in a study of quantifying T cell responses using KT2 cells. Study context: TCR alpha and beta constant-region primers primed reverse transcription of RNA.

An oligo carrying a UMI was ligated to the cDNA 3' end. First-round PCR used about 4 cycles and beta primers RC1.1 and RC1.2 covering TRBC1 and TRBC2. One entry per CDR3 protein, called by TCRdb with MiXCR from the UMI-ligation and nested PCR reads. Of approximately 57,000 distinct CDR3 sequences in the sample, 12% are singletons; the top ten hold roughly 9%. Sequenced: PBMCs spiked with cells of the T cell clone KT2. The source is a human donor.

The sample holds a few counts of this clonotype. The chain joins TRBV6-2 or TRBV6-3 to TRBJ1-6; D might be TRBD1 (5 bases). V was pared by 0 bases and J by 7 bases, with 10 bases between. There are 15 residues in the CDR3. Germline loops: CDR1 MNHEY, CDR2 SVGEGT. The CDR3: CASSYSYRGNSPLHF. In nucleotides, the CDR3 is TGTGCCAGCAGTTACTCTTATCGGGGGAATTCACCCCTCCACTTT.

This chain joins TRBV4-3 and TRBJ2-5; D gene ambiguous. V lost 4 bases and J lost 0, with 6 bases in between. Looked up from germline, CDR1 is LGHNA and CDR2 is YSLEER. This CDR3 has 13 amino acids. The CDR3 DNA reads as TGCGCCAGCAGCCGACGGAACCAAGAGACCCAGTACTTC. It codes for CASSRRNQETQYF.

This clonotype was observed a few times. The rearrangement joins TRBV29-1 to TRBJ2-1, with 11 bases aligning to TRBD1. V dropped 6 bases and J dropped 7; count of bases not matched to a gene: 20. Germline V gene data show CDR1 as SQVTM and CDR2 as ANQGSEA. This CDR3 region has 18 residues. The chain's CDR3 is CSVSKVTPDRGLVNEQFF. CDR3 in DNA: TGCAGCGTATCAAAAGTGACCCCGGACAGGGGGCTGGTGAATGAGCAGTTCTTC.

The chain employs TRBV5-5 and TRBJ2-1, with 9 bases lining up with TRBD1. Trimming at V came to 3 bases and at J to 4 bases, leaving 8 bases not matched to a gene. This CDR3 has 16 residues. Germline assignment: CDR1 SGHKS and CDR2 YYEKEE (reference sequence). The CDR3 region is CASSSTGQGVYNEQFF. The CDR3 DNA is TGTGCCAGCAGCTCCACGGGACAGGGTGTGTACAATGAGCAGTTCTTC. The full variable domain, rest sourced from reference TRBV5-5 and TRBJ2-1, is DAGVTQSPTHLIKTRGQQVTLRCSPISGHKSVSWYQQVLGQGPQFIFQYYEKEERGRGNFPDRFSARQFPNYSSELNVNALLLGDSALYLCASSSTGQGVYNEQFFGPGTRLTVL.

CDR3 protein: CASSPRGSYGYTF. The CDR3 DNA follows: TGTGCCAGCAGCCCCAGGGGAAGCTATGGCTACACCTTC. The V gene is TRBV11-1, the J gene TRBJ1-2, with D perhaps TRBD1 (6 bases). CDR1 and CDR2 (germline): SGHAT, FQDESV (reference sequence). The CDR3 runs 13 residues. V lost 5 bases, J lost 4 bases, and 11 bases lay in between. Variable domain in full (rest from reference TRBV11-1 and TRBJ1-2): EAEVAQSPRYKITEKSQAVAFWCDPISGHATLYWYRQILGQGPELLVQFQDESVVDDSQLPKDRFSAERLKGVDSTLKIQPAELGDSAMYLCASSPRGSYGYTFGSGTRLTVV.

J is TRBJ1-1 and V is TRBV3-1; no definite D call. The V end was cut by 1 base, the J end by 5 bases, with 11 bases between. CDR1 is LGHDT, CDR2 YNNKEL, per germline (reference sequence). The CDR3 length is 14 residues. CDR3 nucleotides: TGTGCCAGCAGCCAAGTCGGGGTCGGGACTGAAGCTTTCTTT. As protein: CASSQVGVGTEAFF.

This clonotype occurred a few times. This chain links TRBV20-1 with TRBJ2-4, with D possibly matching TRBD1 (6 bases). This CDR3 region has 15 residues. V lost 2 bases and J lost 0, with 11 bases in between. CDR1 and CDR2 (germline): DFQATT, SNEGSKA (reference sequence). CDR3 amino acids: CSARKTGIAKNIQYF. CDR3 in DNA: TGCAGTGCTAGAAAGACAGGCATAGCCAAAAACATTCAGTACTTC.

This clonotype has more than one count but fewer than ten. This sequence joins TRBV7-3 and TRBJ1-1, with a tentative D call TRBD1 (5 bases). The germline V and J ends were trimmed by 3 bases and 4 bases, with 12 bases remaining between them. The CDR3 contains 14 residues. Germline V gene lookup returns CDR1 SGHTA and CDR2 FQGTGA. The CDR3 sequence is CASSFRVAGTEAFF. DNA of the CDR3: TGTGCCAGCAGCTTCAGGGTAGCGGGCACTGAAGCTTTCTTT.

This clonotype was recorded many times. The chain employs TRBV20-1 and TRBJ1-2; no clear D gene. With 8 bases removed from V and 1 base from J, the gap between germline ends came to 11 bases. CDR3 size: 12 residues. Germline values: CDR1 DFQATT, CDR2 SNEGSKA (reference sequence). This CDR3 is CSSRPINYGYTF. In DNA, the CDR3 is TGCAGTTCCCGACCGATTAACTATGGCTACACCTTC.

This rearrangement joins TRBV5-4 to TRBJ2-3; no firm D call. From germline, CDR1 is SGHNT and CDR2 YYREEE (reference sequence). Trimming shortened V by 7 bases and J by 6 bases, and 21 bases separated the two germline ends. CDR3 size: 15 residues. CDR3 amino acids: CASPGGAKLGDTQYF. The CDR3 bases are TGTGCCAGCCCCGGTGGAGCGAAACTTGGGGATACGCAGTATTTT. The whole variable domain, remainder taken from reference TRBV5-4 and TRBJ2-3, is ETGVTQSPTHLIKTRGQQVTLRCSSQSGHNTVSWYQQALGQGPQFIFQYYREEENGRGNFPPRFSGLQFPNYSSELNVNALELDDSALYLCASPGGAKLGDTQYFGPGTRLTVL.

The table lists this clonotype with a few counts. The chain couples TRBV29-1 to TRBJ2-5; 9 bases map to TRBD1. This CDR3 comprises 12 residues. Losses at the gene ends were 6 bases for V and 7 bases for J; bases not matched to a gene: 6. CDR1 SQVTM and CDR2 ANQGSEA come from the germline V gene. CDR3 coding DNA: TGCAGCGTGGAGGGACAGGGTGGGACCCAGTACTTC. It specifies CSVEGQGGTQYF.